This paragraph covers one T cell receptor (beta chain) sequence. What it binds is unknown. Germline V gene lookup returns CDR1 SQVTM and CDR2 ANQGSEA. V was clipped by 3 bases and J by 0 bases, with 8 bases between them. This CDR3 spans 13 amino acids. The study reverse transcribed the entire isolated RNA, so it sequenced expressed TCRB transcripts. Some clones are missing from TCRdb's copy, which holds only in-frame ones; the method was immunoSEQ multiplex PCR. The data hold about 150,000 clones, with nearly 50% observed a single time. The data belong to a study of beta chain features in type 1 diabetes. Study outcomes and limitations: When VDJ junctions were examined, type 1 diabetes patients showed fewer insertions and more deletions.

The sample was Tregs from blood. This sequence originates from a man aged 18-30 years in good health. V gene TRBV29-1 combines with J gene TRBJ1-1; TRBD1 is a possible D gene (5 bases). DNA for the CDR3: TGCAGCGTTGACGACAGATTGAACACTGAAGCTTTCTTT. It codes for CSVDDRLNTEAFF.